This T cell receptor (beta chain) was sequenced for a study of CD8 T cells in ankylosing spondylitis. Study-level findings and limits: Past research had described some motif variants in reactive arthritis synovial fluid and blood. Disease-associated clones were reportedly significantly overrepresented in matched ankylosing spondylitis synovial fluid. One TCR beta motif, made up of eight highly homologous variants, appeared characteristic of ankylosing spondylitis blood.

About this clonotype itself: The antigen is unknown.

Making use of molecular barcodes, quantitative 5'-RACE generated TCR beta libraries. TCRdb reprocessed the 5' RACE reads via MiXCR and lists one record per CDR3 protein. The table lists 250,000 to 350,000 distinct CDR3 sequences, 15% to 25% of them singletons. The CDR3 is 19 residues long. J lost 4 bases, V lost 4 bases, and 12 bases had no gene match. CDR1 is SGHDT and CDR2 is YYEEEE in the germline V gene. The rearrangement joins TRBV5-6 to TRBJ2-1, with 15 bases identical to TRBD2. Material for sequencing was blood, either unsorted or a sorted T cell fraction (not recorded which). This sequence originates from a male donor with ankylosing spondylitis or in good health (not recorded which). The CDR3 DNA reads as TGTGCCAGCAGCGGTTGGACTAGCGGGAGGGCCCCCATTTACAATGAGCAGTTCTTC. Protein sequence: CASSGWTSGRAPIYNEQFF.